This is a list of T cell receptor beta chains from one sample in a study of blood T cell repertoires in COVID-19. The method was immunoSEQ multiplex PCR; TCRdb's version includes in-frame clones alone and lacks a portion of them. The sample records approximately 200,000 clones, around 80% being singletons. The material sequenced was peripheral blood. The origin of the receptors is a woman over 75 with COVID-19, enrolled during active disease. CDR3s include the opening cysteine and the closing phenylalanine or tryptophan. A D gene is named only where the DNA matches it firmly. The size entry is marked missing in some rows and otherwise reads once, few, many or a size class.

v_call: TRBV3-1/TRBV3-2; cdr3_length: 13; d_call: -; clone_size: once; j_call: TRBJ2-3; cdr3_aa: CASSQEEGITQYF; cdr3_nt: TGTGCCAGCAGCCAAGAGGAGGGAATTACGCAGTATTTT
v_call: TRBV12-3/TRBV12-4; cdr3_length: 11; d_call: -; clone_size: many; j_call: TRBJ2-7; cdr3_aa: CASRVGVEQYF; cdr3_nt: TGTGCCAGCAGAGTAGGGGTCGAGCAGTACTTC
v_call: TRBV25-1; cdr3_length: 13; d_call: -; clone_size: -; j_call: TRBJ1-2; cdr3_aa: CASSAAGRYGYTF; cdr3_nt: TGTGCCAGCAGTGCCGCGGGCCGCTATGGCTACACCTTC
v_call: TRBV19; cdr3_length: 14; d_call: -; clone_size: -; j_call: TRBJ1-4; cdr3_aa: CASSIAATNEKLFF; cdr3_nt: TGTGCCAGTAGCATAGCAGCGACTAATGAAAAACTGTTTTTT
v_call: TRBV10-3; cdr3_length: 14; d_call: TRBD1; clone_size: few; j_call: TRBJ2-1; cdr3_aa: CAISVGQPDNEQFF; cdr3_nt: TGTGCCATCAGTGTGGGACAGCCGGACAATGAGCAGTTCTTC
v_call: TRBV28; cdr3_length: 16; d_call: -; clone_size: -; j_call: TRBJ2-1; cdr3_aa: CASSPTSPILYNEQFF; cdr3_nt: TGTGCCAGCAGTCCAACTAGTCCGATCCTCTACAATGAGCAGTTCTTC
v_call: TRBV12-3/TRBV12-4; cdr3_length: 13; d_call: -; clone_size: -; j_call: TRBJ2-7; cdr3_aa: CASSGQMDYEQYF; cdr3_nt: TGTGCCAGCAGCGGACAGATGGACTACGAGCAGTACTTC
v_call: TRBV10-3; cdr3_length: 16; d_call: -; clone_size: -; j_call: TRBJ2-5; cdr3_aa: CAISEGSGVVKETQYF; cdr3_nt: TGTGCCATCAGTGAGGGGTCAGGGGTGGTGAAAGAGACCCAGTACTTC
v_call: TRBV27; cdr3_length: 16; d_call: TRBD1; clone_size: -; j_call: TRBJ1-5; cdr3_aa: CASSLRVGGWGQPQHF; cdr3_nt: TGTGCCAGCAGTCTGCGAGTAGGGGGCTGGGGTCAGCCCCAGCATTTT
v_call: TRBV4-1; cdr3_length: 15; d_call: -; clone_size: -; j_call: TRBJ2-2; cdr3_aa: CASSQSGVSTGELFF; cdr3_nt: TGCGCCAGCAGCCAATCAGGTGTGTCTACCGGGGAGCTGTTTTTT
v_call: TRBV5-1; cdr3_length: 14; d_call: TRBD1; clone_size: -; j_call: TRBJ1-2; cdr3_aa: CASSVTGGSYGYTF; cdr3_nt: TGCGCCAGCAGCGTCACAGGGGGTAGCTATGGCTACACCTTC
v_call: TRBV6-1; cdr3_length: 17; d_call: TRBD1; clone_size: -; j_call: TRBJ1-6; cdr3_aa: CASSDTGLLLGGSPLHF; cdr3_nt: TGTGCCAGCAGTGATACAGGACTACTATTAGGGGGCTCACCCCTCCACTTT
v_call: TRBV15; cdr3_length: 13; d_call: -; clone_size: -; j_call: TRBJ1-2; cdr3_aa: CATSVLANYGYTF; cdr3_nt: TGTGCCACCAGTGTATTAGCTAACTATGGCTACACCTTC
v_call: TRBV5-4; cdr3_length: 15; d_call: -; clone_size: -; j_call: TRBJ2-5; cdr3_aa: CASSNQFRGGETQYF; cdr3_nt: TGTGCCAGCAGCAACCAATTCAGGGGAGGGGAGACCCAGTACTTC
v_call: TRBV27; cdr3_length: 14; d_call: -; clone_size: -; j_call: TRBJ2-5; cdr3_aa: CASSLGRSGETQYF; cdr3_nt: TGTGCCAGCAGTTTAGGGAGGTCGGGAGAGACCCAGTACTTC
v_call: TRBV3-1/TRBV3-2; cdr3_length: 17; d_call: TRBD1; clone_size: -; j_call: TRBJ1-4; cdr3_aa: CASSQGISGTGNEKLFF; cdr3_nt: TGTGCCAGCAGCCAAGGGATTTCCGGGACAGGGAATGAAAAACTGTTTTTT
v_call: TRBV28; cdr3_length: 14; d_call: -; clone_size: -; j_call: TRBJ2-7; cdr3_aa: CASRSSGSTYEQYF; cdr3_nt: TGTGCCAGCAGGTCGAGTGGGAGCACCTACGAGCAGTACTTC
v_call: TRBV5-1; cdr3_length: 14; d_call: -; clone_size: -; j_call: TRBJ2-3; cdr3_aa: CASSLGLFTDTQYF; cdr3_nt: TGCGCCAGCAGCTTGGGACTCTTCACAGATACGCAGTATTTT
v_call: TRBV5-1; cdr3_length: 17; d_call: TRBD2; clone_size: -; j_call: TRBJ2-3; cdr3_aa: CASSLSRSSGGTDTQYF; cdr3_nt: TGCGCCAGCAGCTTGAGCCGGTCTAGCGGGGGCACAGATACGCAGTATTTT
v_call: TRBV6-6; cdr3_length: 14; d_call: -; clone_size: -; j_call: TRBJ1-1; cdr3_aa: CASSYQAGQTEAFF; cdr3_nt: TGTGCCAGCAGTTATCAGGCCGGACAAACTGAAGCTTTCTTT
v_call: TRBV4-1; cdr3_length: 16; d_call: TRBD1; clone_size: -; j_call: TRBJ1-2; cdr3_aa: CASSQDGTAFPYGYTF; cdr3_nt: TGCGCCAGCAGCCAAGATGGGACAGCTTTCCCGTATGGCTACACCTTC
v_call: TRBV5-6; cdr3_length: 13; d_call: -; clone_size: -; j_call: TRBJ2-5; cdr3_aa: CASSLTEGETQYF; cdr3_nt: TGTGCCAGCAGCTTAACCGAGGGCGAGACCCAGTACTTC
v_call: TRBV7-2; cdr3_length: 13; d_call: -; clone_size: -; j_call: TRBJ1-2; cdr3_aa: CASSLVGLLGYTF; cdr3_nt: TGTGCCAGCAGCTTAGTGGGACTACTCGGCTACACCTTC
v_call: TRBV19; cdr3_length: 13; d_call: -; clone_size: -; j_call: TRBJ2-7; cdr3_aa: CASSTYSVGEQYF; cdr3_nt: TGTGCCAGTAGTACCTATAGCGTTGGCGAGCAGTACTTC
v_call: TRBV3-1/TRBV3-2; cdr3_length: 18; d_call: -; clone_size: -; j_call: TRBJ2-6; cdr3_aa: CASSQVRRSPSGANVLTF; cdr3_nt: TGTGCCAGCAGCCAAGTTAGGCGTAGCCCCTCTGGGGCCAACGTCCTGACTTTC
v_call: TRBV28; cdr3_length: 15; d_call: TRBD1; clone_size: -; j_call: TRBJ1-1; cdr3_aa: CASSIHRGLGTEAFF; cdr3_nt: TGTGCCAGCAGTATTCACAGGGGGCTTGGCACTGAAGCTTTCTTT
v_call: TRBV13; cdr3_length: 17; d_call: -; clone_size: -; j_call: TRBJ2-1; cdr3_aa: CASSLGFGGGGANEQFF; cdr3_nt: TGTGCCAGCAGCTTAGGTTTTGGGGGGGGCGGTGCCAATGAGCAGTTCTTC
v_call: TRBV29-1; cdr3_length: 14; d_call: TRBD1; clone_size: -; j_call: TRBJ1-5; cdr3_aa: CSVGGTGGNQPQHF; cdr3_nt: TGCAGCGTTGGAGGGACAGGGGGCAATCAGCCCCAGCATTTT
v_call: TRBV28; cdr3_length: 14; d_call: -; clone_size: -; j_call: TRBJ1-4; cdr3_aa: CASSLWGRGEKLFF; cdr3_nt: TGTGCCAGCAGTTTATGGGGAAGGGGCGAAAAACTGTTTTTT
v_call: TRBV30; cdr3_length: 13; d_call: -; clone_size: -; j_call: TRBJ2-7; cdr3_aa: CAWSLGGAPGQYF; cdr3_nt: TGTGCCTGGAGTCTGGGGGGGGCCCCTGGGCAGTACTTC
v_call: TRBV5-1; cdr3_length: 15; d_call: TRBD1; clone_size: -; j_call: TRBJ2-7; cdr3_aa: CASSGVPGGSYEQYF; cdr3_nt: TGCGCCAGCAGCGGCGTTCCAGGGGGATCCTACGAGCAGTACTTC
v_call: TRBV5-1; cdr3_length: 15; d_call: -; clone_size: once; j_call: TRBJ2-1; cdr3_aa: CASSGQGGSYNEQFF; cdr3_nt: TGCGCCAGCAGCGGACAGGGAGGGTCCTACAATGAGCAGTTCTTC
v_call: TRBV6-5; cdr3_length: 13; d_call: -; clone_size: -; j_call: TRBJ2-2; cdr3_aa: CASKGVGTGELFF; cdr3_nt: TGTGCCAGCAAGGGGGTCGGGACCGGGGAGCTGTTTTTT
v_call: TRBV7-9; cdr3_length: 17; d_call: TRBD1; clone_size: -; j_call: TRBJ1-2; cdr3_aa: CASSSTRDRGFDYGYTF; cdr3_nt: TGTGCCAGCAGCTCTACCCGGGACAGGGGTTTTGACTATGGCTACACCTTC
v_call: TRBV18; cdr3_length: 14; d_call: -; clone_size: -; j_call: TRBJ1-6; cdr3_aa: CASSRASDDSPLHF; cdr3_nt: TGTGCCAGCTCACGGGCGTCAGACGATTCACCCCTCCACTTT
v_call: TRBV6-1; cdr3_length: 15; d_call: -; clone_size: -; j_call: TRBJ2-2; cdr3_aa: CASSESTITTGELFF; cdr3_nt: TGTGCCAGCAGTGAAAGTACTATAACCACCGGGGAGCTGTTTTTT
v_call: TRBV24-1; cdr3_length: 15; d_call: TRBD1; clone_size: -; j_call: TRBJ2-1; cdr3_aa: CATSDPGTGTNEQFF; cdr3_nt: TGTGCCACCAGTGATCCCGGGACAGGGACCAATGAGCAGTTCTTC
v_call: TRBV12-2; cdr3_length: 16; d_call: -; clone_size: -; j_call: TRBJ2-3; cdr3_aa: CASRLIASGSADTQYF; cdr3_nt: TGTGCAAGTCGCTTAATCGCTAGCGGGAGCGCAGATACGCAGTATTTT
v_call: TRBV15; cdr3_length: 15; d_call: TRBD1; clone_size: -; j_call: TRBJ1-1; cdr3_aa: CATSIGQGAFTEAFF; cdr3_nt: TGTGCCACCAGCATAGGACAGGGGGCGTTCACTGAAGCTTTCTTT
v_call: TRBV25-1; cdr3_length: 13; d_call: -; clone_size: -; j_call: TRBJ2-7; cdr3_aa: CASSELLGDEQYF; cdr3_nt: TGTGCCAGCAGTGAATTGCTCGGGGACGAGCAGTACTTC
v_call: TRBV7-9; cdr3_length: 12; d_call: -; clone_size: -; j_call: TRBJ1-1; cdr3_aa: CASSFWTTEAFF; cdr3_nt: TGTGCCAGCAGCTTCTGGACTACTGAAGCTTTCTTT
v_call: TRBV7-3; cdr3_length: 16; d_call: TRBD1; clone_size: -; j_call: TRBJ2-1; cdr3_aa: CASSLSTGGTGNEQFF; cdr3_nt: TGTGCCAGCAGCCTATCGACAGGGGGCACGGGCAATGAGCAGTTCTTC
v_call: TRBV9; cdr3_length: 15; d_call: TRBD2; clone_size: -; j_call: TRBJ2-7; cdr3_aa: CASSVSSGTTYEQYF; cdr3_nt: TGTGCCAGCAGCGTATCTAGCGGGACCACCTACGAGCAGTACTTC
v_call: TRBV28; cdr3_length: 13; d_call: -; clone_size: once; j_call: TRBJ1-1; cdr3_aa: CASSSQGHTEAFF; cdr3_nt: TGTGCCAGCAGTTCGCAGGGGCACACTGAAGCTTTCTTT
v_call: TRBV4-1; cdr3_length: 17; d_call: TRBD2; clone_size: -; j_call: TRBJ2-3; cdr3_aa: CASSQIAGFPSKDTQYF; cdr3_nt: TGCGCCAGCAGCCAAATAGCGGGATTCCCCAGTAAGGATACGCAGTATTTT
v_call: TRBV18; cdr3_length: 14; d_call: -; clone_size: -; j_call: TRBJ1-2; cdr3_aa: CASSPKEGLTGYTF; cdr3_nt: TGTGCCAGCTCACCAAAGGAGGGACTGACAGGCTACACCTTC
v_call: TRBV30; cdr3_length: 12; d_call: -; clone_size: -; j_call: TRBJ2-7; cdr3_aa: CALSRDSYEQYF; cdr3_nt: TGTGCCTTAAGCCGGGATTCCTACGAGCAGTACTTC
v_call: TRBV28; cdr3_length: 13; d_call: TRBD2; clone_size: -; j_call: TRBJ2-1; cdr3_aa: CASWTSGYNEQFF; cdr3_nt: TGTGCCAGTTGGACTAGCGGGTACAATGAGCAGTTCTTC
v_call: TRBV11-2; cdr3_length: 15; d_call: -; clone_size: -; j_call: TRBJ2-1; cdr3_aa: CASSLGQQSYNEQFF; cdr3_nt: TGTGCCAGCAGCTTAGGACAGCAATCCTACAATGAGCAGTTCTTC
v_call: TRBV28; cdr3_length: 14; d_call: -; clone_size: -; j_call: TRBJ2-1; cdr3_aa: CASSLAASYNEQFF; cdr3_nt: TGTGCCAGCAGTTTAGCGGCCTCCTACAATGAGCAGTTCTTC
v_call: TRBV9; cdr3_length: 14; d_call: TRBD1; clone_size: few; j_call: TRBJ1-1; cdr3_aa: CASSPGTGGTEAFF; cdr3_nt: TGTGCCAGCAGCCCAGGGACAGGGGGCACTGAAGCTTTCTTT
v_call: TRBV6-5; cdr3_length: 15; d_call: TRBD1; clone_size: -; j_call: TRBJ2-7; cdr3_aa: CASSPRTGGSYEQYF; cdr3_nt: TGTGCCAGCAGTCCGAGGACAGGGGGTAGCTACGAGCAGTACTTC
v_call: TRBV5-4; cdr3_length: 12; d_call: -; clone_size: -; j_call: TRBJ1-2; cdr3_aa: CASSFEGDGYTF; cdr3_nt: TGTGCCAGCAGCTTCGAGGGGGATGGCTACACCTTC
v_call: TRBV2; cdr3_length: 17; d_call: TRBD1; clone_size: -; j_call: TRBJ2-2; cdr3_aa: CASSEVGTAYNTGELFF; cdr3_nt: TGTGCCAGCAGTGAAGTGGGGACAGCTTATAACACCGGGGAGCTGTTTTTT
v_call: TRBV6-5; cdr3_length: 14; d_call: -; clone_size: -; j_call: TRBJ2-2; cdr3_aa: CASSPEPSAGELFF; cdr3_nt: TGTGCCAGCAGCCCCGAACCTAGTGCCGGGGAGCTGTTTTTT
v_call: TRBV11-1; cdr3_length: 14; d_call: TRBD2; clone_size: -; j_call: TRBJ2-1; cdr3_aa: CASSSLAGYNEQFF; cdr3_nt: TGTGCCAGCAGCTCACTAGCGGGGTACAATGAGCAGTTCTTC